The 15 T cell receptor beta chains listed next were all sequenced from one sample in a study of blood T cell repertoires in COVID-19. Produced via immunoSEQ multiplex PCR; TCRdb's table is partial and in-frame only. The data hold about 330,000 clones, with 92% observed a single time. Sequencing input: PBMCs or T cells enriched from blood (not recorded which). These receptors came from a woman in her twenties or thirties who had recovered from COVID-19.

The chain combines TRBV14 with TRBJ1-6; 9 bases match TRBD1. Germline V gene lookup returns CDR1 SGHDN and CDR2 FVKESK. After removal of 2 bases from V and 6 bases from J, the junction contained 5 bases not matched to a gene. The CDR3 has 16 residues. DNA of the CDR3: TGTGCCAGCAGCCAACCTACAGGGGGCGGTAATTCACCCCTCCACTTT. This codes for CASSQPTGGGNSPLHF. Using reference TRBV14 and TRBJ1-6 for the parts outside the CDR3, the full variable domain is EAGVTQFPSHSVIEKGQTVTLRCDPISGHDNLYWYRRVMGKEIKFLLHFVKESKQDESGMPNNRFLAERTGGTYSTLKVQPAELEDSGVYFCASSQPTGGGNSPLHFGNGTRLTVT.

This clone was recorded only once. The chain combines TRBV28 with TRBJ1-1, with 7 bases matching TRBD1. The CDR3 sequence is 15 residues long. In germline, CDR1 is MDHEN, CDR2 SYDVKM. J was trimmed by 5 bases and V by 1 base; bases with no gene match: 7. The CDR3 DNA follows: TGTGCCAGCAGTTTATCTAACAGGGGAGTTACTGAAGCTTTCTTT. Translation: CASSLSNRGVTEAFF. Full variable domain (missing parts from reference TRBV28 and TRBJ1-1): DVKVTQSSRYLVKRTGEKVFLECVQDMDHENMFWYRQDPGLGLRLIYFSYDVKMKEKGDIPEGYSVSREKKERFSLILESASTNQTSMYLCASSLSNRGVTEAFFGQGTRLTVV.

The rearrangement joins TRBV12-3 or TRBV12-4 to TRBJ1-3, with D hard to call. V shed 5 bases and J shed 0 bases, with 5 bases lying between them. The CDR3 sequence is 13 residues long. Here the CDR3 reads CASSPISGNTIYF. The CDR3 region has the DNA TGTGCCAGCAGTCCTATCTCTGGAAACACCATATATTTT.

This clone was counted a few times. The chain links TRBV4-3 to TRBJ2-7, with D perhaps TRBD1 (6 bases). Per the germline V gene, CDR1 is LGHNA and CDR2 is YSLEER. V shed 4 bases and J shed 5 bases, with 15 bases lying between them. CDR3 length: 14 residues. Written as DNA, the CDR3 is TGCGCCAGCAGCCCGCAGGCTAGGGGGAACGAGCAGTACTTC. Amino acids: CASSPQARGNEQYF.

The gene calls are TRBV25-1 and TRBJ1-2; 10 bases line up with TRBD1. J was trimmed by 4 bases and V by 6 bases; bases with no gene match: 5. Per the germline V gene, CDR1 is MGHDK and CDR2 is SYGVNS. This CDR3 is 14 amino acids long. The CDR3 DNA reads TGTGCCAGCAGGGGGACAGGGGTTCTCTATGGCTACACCTTC. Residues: CASRGTGVLYGYTF.

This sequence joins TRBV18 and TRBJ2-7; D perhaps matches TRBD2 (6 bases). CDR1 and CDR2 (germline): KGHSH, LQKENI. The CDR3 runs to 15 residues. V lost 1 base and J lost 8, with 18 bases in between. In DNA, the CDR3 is TGTGCCAGCTCACCACTCAGGGAGGCGACCAACCAGCAGTACTTC. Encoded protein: CASSPLREATNQQYF.

CDR3 in amino acids: CASSQSGSFYNEQFF. The CDR3 DNA reads as TGTGCCAGCAGCCAAAGCGGGAGCTTCTACAATGAGCAGTTCTTC. J is TRBJ2-1 and V is TRBV28; 8 positions match TRBD2. CDR1 is MDHEN, CDR2 SYDVKM, per germline. With V trimmed by 6 bases and J by 3 bases, 7 bases remained unmatched. The CDR3 is 15 amino acids.

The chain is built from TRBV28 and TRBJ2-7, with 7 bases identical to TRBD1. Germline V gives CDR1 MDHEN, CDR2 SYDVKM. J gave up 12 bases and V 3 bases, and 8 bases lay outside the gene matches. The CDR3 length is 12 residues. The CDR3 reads CASSFGQASRYF. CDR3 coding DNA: TGTGCCAGCAGTTTCGGACAGGCGAGCAGGTACTTC.

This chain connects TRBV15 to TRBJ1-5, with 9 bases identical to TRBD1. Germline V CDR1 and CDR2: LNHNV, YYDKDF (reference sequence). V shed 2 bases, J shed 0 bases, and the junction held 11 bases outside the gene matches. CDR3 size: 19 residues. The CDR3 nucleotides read TGTGCCACCAGCAGATTTTACGGGGGGACAGGGACTAGCAATCAGCCCCAGCATTTT. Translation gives CATSRFYGGTGTSNQPQHF.

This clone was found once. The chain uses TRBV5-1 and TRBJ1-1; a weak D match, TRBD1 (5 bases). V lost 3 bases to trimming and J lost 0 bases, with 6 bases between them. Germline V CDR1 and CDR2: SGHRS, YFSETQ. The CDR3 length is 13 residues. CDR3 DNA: TGCGCCAGCAGCTGGGGGGTGAACACTGAAGCTTTCTTT. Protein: CASSWGVNTEAFF.

As DNA, the CDR3 is TGTGCCAGCAGCCAGACGACAGGCTCCTACAATGAGCAGTTCTTC. It specifies CASSQTTGSYNEQFF. The chain is built from TRBV3-1 (or the pseudogene TRBV3-2) and TRBJ2-1; possible D gene TRBD1, 6 bases. Germline V lookup: CDR1 LGHDT, CDR2 YNNKEL (reference sequence). This CDR3 has 15 residues. The V and J ends lost 3 bases and 0 bases respectively, with 9 bases between them.

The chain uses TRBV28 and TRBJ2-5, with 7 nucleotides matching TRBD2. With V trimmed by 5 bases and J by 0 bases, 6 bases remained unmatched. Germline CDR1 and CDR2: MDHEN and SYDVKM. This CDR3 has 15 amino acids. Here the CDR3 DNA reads TGTGCCAGCAGTAAAGCGGGGACGTACCAAGAGACCCAGTACTTC. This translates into CASSKAGTYQETQYF.

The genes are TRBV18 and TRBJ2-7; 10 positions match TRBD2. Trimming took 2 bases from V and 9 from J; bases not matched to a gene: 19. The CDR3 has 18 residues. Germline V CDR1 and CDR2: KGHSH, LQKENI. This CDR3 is CASSPALAGGSSVFAQYF. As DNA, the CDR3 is TGTGCCAGCTCACCAGCCTTAGCGGGAGGTTCTTCTGTCTTTGCGCAGTACTTC.

The CDR3 region has the DNA TGTGCCAGCAGCCAAGGTGGACACATCACAGATACGCAGTATTTT. This translates into CASSQGGHITDTQYF. The chain carries TRBV3-1 (or the pseudogene TRBV3-2) and TRBJ2-3; D perhaps matches TRBD1 (5 bases). Germline loops: CDR1 LGHDT, CDR2 YNNKEL (reference sequence). This CDR3 region has 15 residues. V dropped 1 base and J dropped 2 bases, with 10 bases sitting between them.

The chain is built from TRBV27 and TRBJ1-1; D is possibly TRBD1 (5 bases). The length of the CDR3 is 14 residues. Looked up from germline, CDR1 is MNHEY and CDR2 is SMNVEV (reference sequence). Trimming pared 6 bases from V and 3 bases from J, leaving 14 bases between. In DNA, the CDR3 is TGTGCCAGCAGCTCGGTCGGGGGGGACACTGAAGCTTTCTTT. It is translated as CASSSVGGDTEAFF.